These T cell receptor beta chains were read from a single sample in a study of blood T cell repertoires in COVID-19. This table comes from immunoSEQ multiplex PCR, and its TCRdb copy is limited to in-frame clones, with some not included. The sample has roughly 70,000 clones, about 88% seen once. Material for sequencing was peripheral blood. All receptors derive from a man aged 65 to 85 with acute or convalescent COVID-19. The CDR3 runs from the conserved cysteine through the conserved F or W. The order of the fields is J gene, clone size, V gene, D gene, CDR3 protein, CDR3 DNA. D genes are given only for firm matches. For some rows the clone size is stated as once, few or many, or as a class when expanded; others skip it.

TRBJ2-2	NA	TRBV28	TRBD1	CASRGTGVTGELFF	TGTGCCAGCAGGGGGACAGGGGTCACCGGGGAGCTGTTTTTT
TRBJ1-5	NA	TRBV28	NA	CASSLSTVGNQPQHF	TGTGCCAGCAGTTTATCGACAGTGGGCAATCAGCCCCAGCATTTT
TRBJ1-4	NA	TRBV19	NA	CASRVGRGNEKLFF	TGTGCCAGTAGGGTGGGGAGAGGTAATGAAAAACTGTTTTTT
TRBJ2-7	once	TRBV19	TRBD1	CASSTGDRGAYEQYF	TGTGCCAGTAGTACCGGGGACAGGGGGGCGTACGAGCAGTACTTC
TRBJ2-3	NA	TRBV3-1/TRBV3-2	NA	CASSQPGLRGTDTQYF	TGTGCCAGCAGCCAACCGGGACTGCGGGGCACAGATACGCAGTATTTT
TRBJ2-5	NA	TRBV7-9	NA	CASSPESAQYF	TGTGCCAGCAGCCCCGAGTCCGCCCAGTACTTC
TRBJ2-7	NA	TRBV10-2	NA	CASREVQGYEQYF	TGCGCCAGCAGGGAGGTACAGGGCTACGAGCAGTACTTC
TRBJ2-3	NA	TRBV7-9	TRBD1	CASTPRGRGRADTQYF	TGTGCCAGCACCCCACGGGGCAGGGGGCGTGCAGATACGCAGTATTTT
TRBJ2-2	NA	TRBV30	NA	CAWRDPGAGELFF	TGTGCCTGGAGGGACCCAGGGGCCGGGGAGCTGTTTTTT
TRBJ2-1	NA	TRBV14	TRBD1	CASSARDRVYNEQFF	TGTGCCAGCAGCGCGCGGGACAGGGTATACAATGAGCAGTTCTTC
TRBJ1-4	NA	TRBV7-9	TRBD1	CASSVPGGEKLFF	TGTGCCAGCAGCGTCCCAGGGGGCGAAAAACTGTTTTTT
TRBJ2-2	NA	TRBV5-1	NA	CASGPQGFANTGELFF	TGCGCCAGCGGACCCCAGGGGTTCGCGAACACCGGGGAGCTGTTTTTT
TRBJ1-6	NA	TRBV7-9	NA	CASSFGGNYNSPLHF	TGTGCCAGCAGCTTTGGGGGGAACTATAATTCACCCCTCCACTTT